There are a few counts of the clone carrying this T cell receptor beta chain. Antigen: not known. It was with a sample-barcoded 5' primer and a J-beta primer mix that a second PCR of about 6 to 11 cycles was run. Each CDR3 protein is one row after TCRdb ran MiXCR on the 5' RACE reads. This table has about 290,000 distinct CDR3 sequences, roughly 27% appearing once. Isolation yielded PBMCs, at least 7 million per sample, in every case. Per sample, at least 6 micrograms of total RNA were extracted. This sample stems from a study of blood T cells in healthy people across ages. Findings and limits, study-wide: The donors' CMV status was not determined, possibly confounding changes in expanded clonotypes.

CDR3 length: 14 residues. CDR1 and CDR2 from the germline V gene are MDHEN and SYDVKM. V was shortened by 2 bases and J by 2 bases, with 9 bases between the two germline ends. Sequencing was performed on blood. The receptor's source is a woman in her sixties or seventies in good health. This chain joins TRBV28 and TRBJ1-2; D is unresolved. CDR3 DNA: TGTGCCAGCAGTTTAGGCCAGTTAAACTATGGCTACACCTTC. It is translated as CASSLGQLNYGYTF.